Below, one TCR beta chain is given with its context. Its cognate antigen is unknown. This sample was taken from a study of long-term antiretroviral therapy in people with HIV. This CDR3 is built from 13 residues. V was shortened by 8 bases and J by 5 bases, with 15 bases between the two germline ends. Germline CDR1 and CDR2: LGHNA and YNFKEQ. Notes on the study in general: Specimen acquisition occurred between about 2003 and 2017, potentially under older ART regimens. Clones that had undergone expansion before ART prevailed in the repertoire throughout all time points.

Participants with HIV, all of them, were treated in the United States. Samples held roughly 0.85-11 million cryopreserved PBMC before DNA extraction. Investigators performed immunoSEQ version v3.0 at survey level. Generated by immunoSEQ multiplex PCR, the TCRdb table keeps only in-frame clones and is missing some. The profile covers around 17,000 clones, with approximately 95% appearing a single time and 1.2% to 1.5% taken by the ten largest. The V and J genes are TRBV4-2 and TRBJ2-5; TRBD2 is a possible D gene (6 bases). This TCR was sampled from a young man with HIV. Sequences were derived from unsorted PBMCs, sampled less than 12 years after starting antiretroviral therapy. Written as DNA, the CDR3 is TGTGCCAGCTCCGGTGGCGGGGTGGAGACCCAGTACTTC. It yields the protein CASSGGGVETQYF.